The next 19 T cell receptor beta chains were all read from a single sample in a study of shared clonotypes between healthy human individuals. The repertoire was sequenced with immunoSEQ multiplex PCR; TCRdb's copy has only in-frame clones and lacks some. The sample lists around 2,000,000 clones, 90% to 95% occurring once. Naive CD8 cells lacked CD45RO and underwent positive selection for CCR7, leaving out terminally differentiated effector memory CD45RA+ cells. Source material: naive CD8+ T cells from PBMCs. All receptors derive from a man in his late teens or twenties in good health. Some clones in this sample may be carry-over from other donors' samples.

Remarks on this clone: Distinct nucleotide sequences in the sample also encode this CDR3. V usage is TRBV27 and J usage is TRBJ1-2; no clear D. Trimming stripped 3 bases from V and 1 base from J, with 6 bases between. The germline V gene has CDR1 MNHEY and CDR2 SMNVEV (reference sequence). CDR3 length equals 13 residues. The CDR3 reads CASSFGGNYGYTF. CDR3 in DNA: TGTGCCAGCAGTTTTGGAGGTAACTATGGCTACACCTTC.

The genes are TRBV27 and TRBJ2-7; 9 nucleotides agree with TRBD2. Germline V gene lookup returns CDR1 MNHEY and CDR2 SMNVEV (reference sequence). The CDR3 has 11 amino acids. The CDR3 nucleotides are TGTGTAGCGGGAGAATCCTACGAGCAGTACTTC. It codes for CVAGESYEQYF.

V usage is TRBV27 and J usage is TRBJ2-1; 12 nucleotides line up with TRBD1. The junction had 23 bases not matched to a gene; V was cut back by 6 bases and J by 5 bases. The CDR3 has 21 amino acids. Looked up from germline, CDR1 is MNHEY and CDR2 is SMNVEV (reference sequence). CDR3: CASRTIYPGQGAPGTDNEQFF. The CDR3 nucleotides are TGTGCCAGCAGAACAATATATCCGGGACAGGGGGCCCCCGGGACCGACAATGAGCAGTTCTTC.

DNA for the CDR3: TGTGCCATCAGTGGGGTAAACTATGGCTACACCTTC. Translation: CAISGVNYGYTF. V and J are TRBV10-3 and TRBJ1-2; D gene uncertain. This CDR3 comprises 12 residues. Germline values: CDR1 ENHRY, CDR2 SYGVKD. With 4 bases removed from V and 2 bases from J, the gap between germline ends came to 5 bases.

The chain employs TRBV6-4 and TRBJ2-1, with 7 positions matching TRBD2. This CDR3 comprises 16 residues. CDR1 is MRHNA, CDR2 SNTAGT, per germline. V lost 5 bases and J lost 0; bases outside the gene matches: 7. The CDR3 loop reads CASSTRSGTSYNEQFF. DNA for the CDR3: TGTGCCAGCAGTACCCGCAGCGGGACCTCCTACAATGAGCAGTTCTTC.

The chain recombines TRBV7-9 with TRBJ2-7; possibly TRBD1 or TRBD2 for D (5 bases each). Germline CDR1 SEHNR, CDR2 FQNEAQ (reference sequence). The CDR3 consists of 15 residues. The V gene lost 3 bases and the J gene lost 5 bases, with 17 bases spanning the gap. The CDR3 is CASSFKGPLPNEQYF. For the CDR3, the DNA is TGTGCCAGCAGCTTCAAGGGACCTCTCCCTAACGAGCAGTACTTC.

J is TRBJ2-7 and V is TRBV7-2; 8 positions match TRBD1. The CDR3 has 15 amino acids. The germline V gene has CDR1 SGHTA and CDR2 FQGNSA. The ends lost 5 bases at V and 3 bases at J; junction bases unmatched: 9. CDR3 bases: TGTGCCAGCAGCATCGGACAGGGCTCCGTCTACGAGCAGTACTTC. It is translated as CASSIGQGSVYEQYF.

The chain uses TRBV2 and TRBJ2-5; 10 bases are a match to TRBD2. J was trimmed by 6 bases and V by 4 bases; bases with no gene match: 11. The CDR3 covers 16 residues. Germline CDR1 is SNHLY and CDR2 is FYNNEI. CDR3 nucleotide sequence: TGTGCCAGCAGTGGGTCTAGCGGGAGAGGGCGAAAGACCCAGTACTTC. Translated, it gives CASSGSSGRGRKTQYF.

This chain links TRBV11-1 with TRBJ1-1; D ambiguous. Germline V CDR1 and CDR2: SGHAT, FQDESV (reference sequence). The V end was cut by 3 bases, the J end by 0 bases, with 5 bases between. The CDR3 is made up of 13 amino acids. The CDR3 spells CASSFALNTEAFF. Written as DNA, the CDR3 is TGTGCCAGCAGCTTCGCACTGAACACTGAAGCTTTCTTT.

This chain links TRBV5-5 with TRBJ1-1; D may be TRBD1 (5 bases). V was trimmed by 1 base and J by 1 base, leaving 8 bases between them. CDR3 length equals 14 residues. CDR1 is SGHKS and CDR2 is YYEKEE in the germline V gene (reference sequence). The CDR3 region has the DNA TGTGCCAGCAGCTTGTGGGGGGAGAACACTGAAGCTTTCTTT. It specifies CASSLWGENTEAFF.

Of note for this clone: This same CDR3 is encoded by further DNA sequences in the sample. This sequence joins TRBV4-3 and TRBJ2-1; 13 bases fit TRBD2. The V gene end was trimmed by 1 base and the J gene end by 7 bases; junction bases not matched to a gene: 4. The CDR3 length is 16 residues. Per germline, CDR1 LGHNA and CDR2 YSLEER. CDR3 nucleotides: TGCGCCAGCAGCCAAGGGACTAGCGGGAGAGGTAATGAGCAGTTCTTC. Residues: CASSQGTSGRGNEQFF.

This clone came up a few times. The V and J genes are TRBV13 and TRBJ1-2; TRBD1 matches at 8 bases. Per the germline V gene, CDR1 is PRHDT and CDR2 is FYEKMQ (reference sequence). There are 12 residues in the CDR3. CDR3 region: CVNGQGNYGYTF. Written as DNA, the CDR3 is TGTGTCAACGGACAGGGAAACTATGGCTACACCTTC.

The J gene is TRBJ2-3, the V gene TRBV15; D remains ambiguous. Germline CDR1 is LNHNV and CDR2 is YYDKDF (reference sequence). The CDR3 runs to 17 residues. Deletions cut 2 bases from V and 2 bases from J, with 17 bases between. CDR3 sequence (DNA): TGTGCCACCAGCAGATTTCCCCGGACGGAGAACACAGATACGCAGTATTTT. Amino acid sequence: CATSRFPRTENTDTQYF.

The chain links TRBV7-2 to TRBJ2-7, with D unclear. V lost 0 bases, J lost 2 bases, and 11 bases lay in between. The CDR3 is 15 amino acids. Looked up from germline, CDR1 is SGHTA and CDR2 is FQGNSA. The DNA for the CDR3 is TGTGCCAGCAGCTTAGCCCCCGTCCCCCCCTACGAGCAGTACTTC. Its protein product is CASSLAPVPPYEQYF.

About this clone: Other DNA sequences in this sample translate to the same CDR3. The chain uses TRBV28 and TRBJ1-2; no reliable D call. The CDR3 is made up of 13 amino acids. Trimming took 3 bases from V and 2 from J, leaving 7 bases between them. The germline V gene encodes CDR1 MDHEN and CDR2 SYDVKM. The CDR3 sequence: CASSFTANYGYTF. The CDR3 nucleotides are TGTGCCAGCAGTTTCACAGCCAACTATGGCTACACCTTC.

This chain's CDR3 is CASKWGIDYNEQFF. The CDR3 nucleotides read TGTGCCAGTAAGTGGGGTATTGACTACAATGAGCAGTTCTTC. This chain links TRBV19 with TRBJ2-1; D gene uncertain. V was shortened by 7 bases and J by 3 bases, with 13 bases between the two germline ends. CDR1 LNHDA and CDR2 SQIVND come from the germline V gene (reference sequence). The CDR3 has 14 amino acids.

Points on this clone: In the same sample, other DNA sequences code for this CDR3. The chain recombines TRBV28 with TRBJ1-1; no clear D gene. The germline gives CDR1 MDHEN, CDR2 SYDVKM. The CDR3 is 14 amino acids. Trimming removed 3 bases from V and 4 bases from J, with 12 bases in between. The CDR3 sequence is CASSFLGAATEAFF. The CDR3 region has the DNA TGTGCCAGCAGTTTCCTCGGTGCGGCCACTGAAGCTTTCTTT.

About this clone: Other DNA sequences from this sample encode an identical CDR3 as well. The rearrangement links TRBV27 to TRBJ2-7, with a tentative D call TRBD2 (6 bases). The ends were cut back, 3 bases at V and 0 bases at J, with 15 bases in the middle. CDR3 length equals 16 residues. Looked up from germline, CDR1 is MNHEY and CDR2 is SMNVEV (reference sequence). CDR3: CASSFSTGTLSYEQYF. The CDR3 DNA follows: TGTGCCAGCAGTTTCTCGACCGGGACTCTCTCCTACGAGCAGTACTTC.

The rearrangement links TRBV2 to TRBJ1-1, with D maybe TRBD1 (5 bases). Per the germline V gene, CDR1 is SNHLY and CDR2 is FYNNEI. The ends were cut back, 4 bases at V and 5 bases at J, with 11 bases in the middle. The CDR3 spans 13 residues. The CDR3 region has the DNA TGTGCCAGCAGTGCGGGGCCGGGAACTGAAGCTTTCTTT. Its protein product is CASSAGPGTEAFF.